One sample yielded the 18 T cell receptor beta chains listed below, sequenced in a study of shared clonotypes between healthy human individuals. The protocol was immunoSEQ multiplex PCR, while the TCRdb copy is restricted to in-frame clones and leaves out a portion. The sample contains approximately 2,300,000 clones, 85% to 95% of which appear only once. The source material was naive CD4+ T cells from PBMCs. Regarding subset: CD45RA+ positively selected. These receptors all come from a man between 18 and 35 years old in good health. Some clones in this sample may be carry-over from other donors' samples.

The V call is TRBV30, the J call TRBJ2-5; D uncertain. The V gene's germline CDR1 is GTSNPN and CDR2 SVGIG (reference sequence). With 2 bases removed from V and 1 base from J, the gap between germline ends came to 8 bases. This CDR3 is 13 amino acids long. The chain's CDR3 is CAWSLAFQETQYF. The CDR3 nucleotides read TGTGCCTGGAGTTTGGCTTTCCAAGAGACCCAGTACTTC.

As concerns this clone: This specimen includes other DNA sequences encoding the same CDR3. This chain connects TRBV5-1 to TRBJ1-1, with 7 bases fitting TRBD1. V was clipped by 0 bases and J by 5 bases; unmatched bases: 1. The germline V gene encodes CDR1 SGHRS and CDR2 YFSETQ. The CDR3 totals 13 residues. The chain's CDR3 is CASSLADRTEAFF. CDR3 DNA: TGCGCCAGCAGCTTGGCGGACAGGACTGAAGCTTTCTTT.

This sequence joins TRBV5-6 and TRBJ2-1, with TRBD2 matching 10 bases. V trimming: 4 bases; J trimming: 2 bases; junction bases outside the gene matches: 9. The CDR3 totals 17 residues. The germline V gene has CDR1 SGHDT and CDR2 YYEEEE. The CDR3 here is CASSPTLLAGTYNEQFF. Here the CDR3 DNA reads TGTGCCAGCAGCCCGACTCTACTAGCGGGGACCTACAATGAGCAGTTCTTC.

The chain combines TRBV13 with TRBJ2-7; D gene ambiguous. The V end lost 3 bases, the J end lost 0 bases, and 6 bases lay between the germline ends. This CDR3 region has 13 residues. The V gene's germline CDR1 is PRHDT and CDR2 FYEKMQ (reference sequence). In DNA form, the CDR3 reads TGTGCCAGCAGCTTCTATGACTCCTACGAGCAGTACTTC. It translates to CASSFYDSYEQYF.

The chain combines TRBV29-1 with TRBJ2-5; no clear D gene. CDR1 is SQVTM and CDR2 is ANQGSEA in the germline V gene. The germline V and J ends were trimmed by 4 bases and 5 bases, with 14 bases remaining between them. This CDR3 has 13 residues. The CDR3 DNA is TGCAGCGTTGGATGGGGTGAGGAGGAGACCCAGTACTTC. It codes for CSVGWGEEETQYF. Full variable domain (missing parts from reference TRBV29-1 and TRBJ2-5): SAVISQKPSRDICQRGTSLTIQCQVDSQVTMMFWYRQQPGQSLTLIATANQGSEATYESGFVIDKFPISRPNLTFSTLTVSNMSPEDSSIYLCSVGWGEEETQYFGPGTRLLVL.

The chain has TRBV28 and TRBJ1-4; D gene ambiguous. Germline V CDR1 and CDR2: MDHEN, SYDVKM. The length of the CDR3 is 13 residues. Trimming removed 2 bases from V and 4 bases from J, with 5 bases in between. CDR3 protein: CASSLPGNEKLFF. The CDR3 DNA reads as TGTGCCAGCAGTTTACCCGGTAATGAAAAACTGTTTTTT.

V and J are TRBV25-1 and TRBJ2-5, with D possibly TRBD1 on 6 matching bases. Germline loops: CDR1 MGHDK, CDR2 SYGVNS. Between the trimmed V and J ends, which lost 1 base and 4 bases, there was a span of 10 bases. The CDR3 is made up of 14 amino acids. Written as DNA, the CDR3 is TGTGCCAGCAGTGAATTGGGGGCTCTAGAGACCCAGTACTTC. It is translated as CASSELGALETQYF.

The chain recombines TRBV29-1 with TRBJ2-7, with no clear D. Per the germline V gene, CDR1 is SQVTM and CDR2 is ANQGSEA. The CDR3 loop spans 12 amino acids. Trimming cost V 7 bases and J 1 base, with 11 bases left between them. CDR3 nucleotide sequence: TGCAGCGCTAAGACTCCATCCTACGAGCAGTACTTC. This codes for CSAKTPSYEQYF.

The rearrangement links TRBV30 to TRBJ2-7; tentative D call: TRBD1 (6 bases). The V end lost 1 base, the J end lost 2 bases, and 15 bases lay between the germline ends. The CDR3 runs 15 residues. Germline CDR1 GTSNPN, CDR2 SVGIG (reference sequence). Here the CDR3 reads CAWSEVWGRPYEQYF. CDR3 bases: TGTGCCTGGAGTGAAGTGTGGGGGCGCCCCTACGAGCAGTACTTC.

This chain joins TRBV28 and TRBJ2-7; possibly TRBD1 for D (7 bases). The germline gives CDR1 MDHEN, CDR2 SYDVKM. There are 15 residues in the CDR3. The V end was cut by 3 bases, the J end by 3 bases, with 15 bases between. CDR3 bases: TGTGCCAGCAGTTTTCATGCCAGGGGGGACTACGAGCAGTACTTC. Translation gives CASSFHARGDYEQYF.

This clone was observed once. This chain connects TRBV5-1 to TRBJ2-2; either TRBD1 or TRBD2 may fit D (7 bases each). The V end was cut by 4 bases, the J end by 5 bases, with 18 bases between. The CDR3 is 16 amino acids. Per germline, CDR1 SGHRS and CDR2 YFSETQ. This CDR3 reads CASSIGRQGGTGELFF. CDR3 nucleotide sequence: TGCGCCAGCAGCATCGGACGACAGGGAGGGACCGGGGAGCTGTTTTTT. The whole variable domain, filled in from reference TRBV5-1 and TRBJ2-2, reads KAGVTQTPRYLIKTRGQQVTLSCSPISGHRSVSWYQQTPGQGLQFLFEYFSETQRNKGNFPGRFSGRQFSNSRSEMNVSTLELGDSALYLCASSIGRQGGTGELFFGEGSRLTVL.

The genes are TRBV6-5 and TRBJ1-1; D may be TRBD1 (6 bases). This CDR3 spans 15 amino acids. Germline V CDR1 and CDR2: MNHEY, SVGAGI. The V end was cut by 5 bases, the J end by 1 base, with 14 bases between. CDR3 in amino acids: CASSLLATGNTEAFF. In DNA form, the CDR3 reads TGTGCCAGCAGTCTCCTCGCGACAGGGAACACTGAAGCTTTCTTT.

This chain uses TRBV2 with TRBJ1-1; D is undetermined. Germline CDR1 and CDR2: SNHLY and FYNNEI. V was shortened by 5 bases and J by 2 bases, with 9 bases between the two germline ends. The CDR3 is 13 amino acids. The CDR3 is CASSLGFNTEAFF. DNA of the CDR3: TGTGCCAGCAGTCTGGGGTTTAACACTGAAGCTTTCTTT.

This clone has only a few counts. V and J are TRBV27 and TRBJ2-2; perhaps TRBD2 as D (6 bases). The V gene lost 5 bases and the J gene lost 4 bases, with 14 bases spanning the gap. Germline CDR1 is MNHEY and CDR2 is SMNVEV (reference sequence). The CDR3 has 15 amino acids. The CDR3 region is CASSLRQAGTGELFF. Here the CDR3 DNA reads TGTGCCAGCAGTCTACGGCAAGCGGGCACCGGGGAGCTGTTTTTT.

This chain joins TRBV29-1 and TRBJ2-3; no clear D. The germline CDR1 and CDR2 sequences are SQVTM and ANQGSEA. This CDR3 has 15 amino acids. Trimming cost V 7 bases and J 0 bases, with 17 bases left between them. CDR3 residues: CSGVLPQTSTDTQYF. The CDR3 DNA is TGCAGCGGGGTCTTGCCCCAAACTAGCACAGATACGCAGTATTTT.

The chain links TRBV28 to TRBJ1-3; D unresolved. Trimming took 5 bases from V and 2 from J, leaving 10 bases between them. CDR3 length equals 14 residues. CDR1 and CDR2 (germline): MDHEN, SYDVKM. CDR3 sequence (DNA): TGTGCCAGCAGTACTCCGGGCCCTGGAAACACCATATATTTT. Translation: CASSTPGPGNTIYF.

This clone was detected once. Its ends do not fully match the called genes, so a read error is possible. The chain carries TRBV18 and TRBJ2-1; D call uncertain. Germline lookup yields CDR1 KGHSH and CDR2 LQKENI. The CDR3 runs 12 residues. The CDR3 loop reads CASSPQYNEQFF. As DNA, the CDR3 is TGTGCCAGCTCGCCACAATATAATGAGCAGTTCTTC.

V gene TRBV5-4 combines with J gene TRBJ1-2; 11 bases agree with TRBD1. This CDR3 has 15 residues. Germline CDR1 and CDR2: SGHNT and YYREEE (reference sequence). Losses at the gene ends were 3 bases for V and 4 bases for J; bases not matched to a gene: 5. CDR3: CASSSTGTGGYGYTF. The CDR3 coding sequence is TGTGCCAGCAGCTCAACCGGGACAGGGGGCTATGGCTACACCTTC.